This T cell receptor beta chain was obtained from a study of cytomegalovirus exposure and HLA in healthy donors (dated by TCRdb to the late 2010s). The study in broad terms: An earlier analysis of about 530 of the donors reported over 250 Gb of sequence data and 117 million unique TCR beta sequences obtained from around 180 million T cells. Roughly 300 gigabases of sequencing data and 80 million or so unique TCR sequences were included in an early release covering 500 to 750 HLA-typed donors. Among the roughly 400 genotyped donors, around 81% belonged to the genetic ancestry cluster associated with self-reported Caucasian donors. The study was designed to test whether signatures of past pathogen exposure could be identified by cataloging public T cell receptors. The study used immunosequencing to profile the T cell repertoires of approximately 650 subjects and linked those repertoires to cytomegalovirus serostatus. Besides the first cohort of about 730 subjects, a separate validation cohort made up of 120 or so different subjects was used. The study combined high-throughput TCR immunosequencing, statistical association of individual TCRs with disease status, and machine learning to predict cytomegalovirus infection status. In a later analysis, previously published TCR beta repertoires from several hundred donors were re-analyzed and high-resolution HLA genotyping was added so that TCR occurrence patterns could be studied. In the later analysis, no new phenotypic data were used to find candidate immune exposures; instead, reliance was placed on TCR beta sequences and their occurrence across donors. An earlier analysis of 500 to 650 of the donors applied high-throughput TCR beta sequencing to assess whether each TCR beta V gene segment acted as functional or pseudogenic. Donor age, sex, ethnicity and CMV serostatus were compiled alongside the repertoire data. In a later genetic analysis, genome-wide SNP genotypes for about 55% of the roughly 700 donors were used, and that subset was treated as a discovery cohort. Every discovery cohort repertoire had been produced on one sequencing platform. HLA typing covered class I and class II loci at four-digit resolution. The number of donors typed differed by locus, with 629-630 for A, B, C, DRB1 and DQB1, roughly 550 for DQA1, 600 to 610 for DPA1, and some 440 for DPB1. Four to six DR-DQ haplotypes were handled as single units for association and clustering, since linkage in the cohort was strong. Across some 400 genotyped donors of the cohort, an average of about 200,000 unique TCR beta nucleotide sequences per donor were sequenced, and roughly 20% of those sequences were non-productive.

The junction shows trimming of 2 bases on V and 5 bases on J, and the gene matches do not reach 0 bases of it. Spanning cysteine to phenylalanine, the CDR3 consists of 15 amino acids. Solely the CDR3 DNA is kept, with 45 bases framed from the first base. The germline V gene supplies CDR1 SGDLS and CDR2 YYNGEE. The library was prepared using the immunoSEQ multiplex PCR assay. A mixture of 60 forward primers for TCR Vbeta segments and 13 reverse primers for TCR Jbeta segments was used in the multiplex PCR. A multiplex PCR assay on genomic DNA amplified the CDR3 region of rearranged TCR beta genes. On the Illumina HiSeq System, the amplified TCR beta libraries were sequenced as 87-base-pair reads. Regarding the original processing steps: A later analysis tallied roughly 76 million unique TCR beta chains across the 666 repertoires, and about 12 million of those chains were shared by two or more donors. Raw reads were error-corrected and collapsed into unique sequences by a nearest-neighbor algorithm in which closely related sequences were merged to remove PCR and sequencing errors. To assign V, D and J gene segments, CDR3 sequences were aligned to IMGT reference sequences. For a sequence to be retained, at least a six-nucleotide match to both a V gene segment and a J gene segment was required. A rearrangement was called productive if the CDR3 had no stop codons and remained in frame with V and J, and every other rearrangement was called non-productive. CDR3 was defined by IMGT convention, running from the second conserved V-encoded cysteine to the conserved J-encoded phenylalanine. Sequences without an unambiguous match to a single V gene segment were excluded from the earlier analysis of about 630 of the donors. In an earlier analysis of around 590 of the donors, a V segment was called functional when productive rearrangements were above 56.7%, and segregating when the standard deviation between donors exceeded 5%. To diagnose cytomegalovirus status from the catalog of TCR beta chain sequences, a statistical classification framework was built. A later analysis assigned V and J genes by comparing TCR nucleotide sequences with IMGT/GENE-DB human TR gene sequences. In a later analysis, CDR3 sequences and most-parsimonious VDJ recombination scenarios were assigned using the TCRdist pipeline. In a later analysis, each TCR beta chain was defined by its CDR3 amino acid sequence together with its V-gene family, and reads without a unique V-gene family were excluded. To address suspected cross-contamination and a sequencing artifact, a later analysis removed 450 to 700 highly shared, low-generation-probability nucleotide sequences. In a later analysis, a clonal expansion index was calculated for each public chain from normalized within-repertoire ranks of inferred template counts. In a later analysis, generation probabilities were computed using a VDJ recombination model fitted to out-of-frame rearrangements, and the results were checked against IGoR. In a later analysis, TCR-TCR, TCR-HLA and TCR-CMV co-occurrence was scored with hypergeometric tests, and a repertoire-size bias correction was applied to TCR pairs. To estimate false discovery rates, a later analysis permuted the HLA or CMV assignments 20 times. In a later analysis, co-occurring TCRs were grouped using DBSCAN, with TCRdist sequence similarity added in when clustering inside HLA-allele-positive subsets. Repertoires with fewer than 30,000 or more than 120,000 public chains, plus five repertoires with anomalous nucleotide sharing, were excluded from co-occurrence clustering. Drawn from immuneACCESS, this table holds only the in-frame rearrangements with V and J called that TCRdb kept. Clones are partly lost; checked studies trace under half to an unresolved V gene and leave the rest unexplained. For V, J and clone size, that table is used; D and trimming come from the DNA. This sample holds more than 95,000 clones; about 11% were observed only once. The ten largest clonotypes hold about 4.6% of the sample.

A few counts support this clone. Which antigen it targets is not known. Per-base qualities were not stored, and no clone one base away is much larger. The identical CDR3 is also encoded by other nucleotide sequences in the sample. Results the study describes overall, beyond this receptor: According to a later analysis, most CMV-associated TCR beta chains appeared to be HLA-restricted, and the HLA associations seemed to be driven largely by CMV exposure. Across donors, most TCR sequences were observed very rarely, whereas some public TCRs were present in many individuals. Some 15 rarely observed V segments, including chromosome 9 orphons, were excluded from the earlier analysis of several hundred of the donors because counts were too low. The study gave a list of some 150 TCR beta chains associated with cytomegalovirus. CMV serostatus was the only immune exposure information available for the cohort. In an earlier analysis of some 550 of the donors, most TCR beta V segments were observed in productive rearrangements about 87% or about 30% of the time, broadly matching IMGT annotations. In a later analysis, several top co-occurrence clusters were reported to appear linked to parvovirus B19, influenza, CMV and Epstein-Barr virus. Some IMGT-functional V segments, including TRBV6-2 and TRBV6-3, could not be told apart with the 87-base-pair reads, so those segments were excluded. A group of highly shared sequence variants was considered likely to be a technical artifact of the sequencing pipeline. Roughly uniform sequencing depth across donors was assumed in presence/absence analyses, although this assumption may not hold. An association between a missense DCLRE1C variant and V-gene and J-gene trimming of TCR beta chains was found in a later genetic analysis and replicated in an independent cohort. In a later analysis, TCR association rates were found to vary across HLA loci, with the most associated TCRs seen for DRB1 alleles and the fewest for HLA-C alleles. Compared with equally common non-associated chains, HLA-associated TCR beta chains in a later analysis were more clonally expanded and had lower generation probabilities. A further reported finding was that TCR beta sequences accurately predicted the HLA-A and HLA-B alleles for most subjects in the first cohort. The authors suggested that the approach could potentially be generalized to other disease states and immunological phenotypes. Correlated functional status among segregating V segments might be attributable to linkage disequilibrium, but an unknown experimental factor could not be ruled out. In vitro tests confirmed that a few of the cytomegalovirus-associated TCR beta chains recognize cytomegalovirus antigens. Because HLA typing was missing for some donors at each locus, association tests included only the typed subset. Strong co-occurrence of HLA alleles, especially DR and DQ, made assigning TCR associations to individual alleles difficult. Compared with the roughly 720-donor mean, donors in an Asian-associated ancestry cluster had fewer N-insertions in productive TCRs, according to a later genetic analysis. Specific HLA alleles were associated with 15,000 to 20,000 TCR beta sequences at a false discovery rate of 0.05 in a later analysis. In both the original and validation cohorts, the classifier was reported to diagnose cytomegalovirus status with high specificity and sensitivity. This cohort had only TCR beta chains sequenced, and the lack of alpha or paired-chain data limited which features could be detected.

The cohort was made up of 666 healthy bone marrow donors. At the time of sampling, every cohort member was nominally healthy, though immune exposures that went unrecorded were likely present. The donor was CMV seropositive and belonged to the group of 250 to 300 seropositive cohort members. Every donor gave a peripheral blood sample, and the peripheral blood mononuclear cells from that sample were used for TCR beta sequencing. Genomic DNA extraction from the blood cell samples was performed with the Qiagen DNeasy Blood Extraction Kit. The clonotype comes from a woman aged 18-29 years in good health and CMV-seropositive. This sequence uses TRBV9 and TRBJ2-1; 14 nucleotides in the junction match TRBD2. The specimen sequenced was PBMCs. CDR3 reads: CASSVGLAGDNEQFF. The nucleotide sequence reads TGTGCCAGCAGCGTGGGACTAGCGGGAGACAATGAGCAGTTCTTC. With the portions outside the CDR3 filled from the reference TRBV9 and TRBJ2-1 genes, the complete variable region becomes DSGVTQTPKHLITATGQRVTLRCSPRSGDLSVYWYQQSLDQGLQFLIQYYNGEERAKGNILERFSAQQFPDLHSELNLSSLELGDSALYFCASSVGLAGDNEQFFGPGTRLTVL.